This TCR beta chain came from a study of CD8 T cells in ankylosing spondylitis. J lost 0 bases, V lost 4 bases, and 9 bases had no gene match. The CDR3 extends over 17 amino acids. The germline gives CDR1 DFQATT, CDR2 SNEGSKA (reference sequence). Study-wide findings and caveats: Prior literature has documented some motif variants in synovial fluid and blood from reactive arthritis. A motif of eight highly homologous TCR beta variants was seen as apparently characteristic of ankylosing spondylitis blood.

Worth noting for this clonotype: Its antigen is not known.

TCRdb redid the calling of the 5' RACE reads with MiXCR, one entry per CDR3 protein. The sample carries roughly 670,000 distinct CDR3 sequences, under 20% recorded once. Sequencing was done on a sample of blood, either unsorted or a sorted T cell fraction (not recorded which). The origin of this receptor is a male donor with ankylosing spondylitis. This sequence joins TRBV20-1 and TRBJ1-6; 7 bases line up with TRBD1. The CDR3 here is CSATNRGFSSYNSPLHF. Written as DNA, the CDR3 is TGCAGTGCTACCAACAGGGGCTTTAGCTCCTATAATTCACCCCTCCACTTT.